The 12 T cell receptor beta chains below come from one sample, sequenced in a study of regulatory T cells in long-lasting Graves disease. As to time point: newly diagnosed GD, antithyroid drugs for less than 3 months. PBMCs were the source of the RNA used for TCR sequencing. Researchers made TCR beta libraries by using iRepertoire HTBI primers and running Arm-PCR on CDR3 regions. TCRdb re-called the multiplex PCR reads with MiXCR, one entry per CDR3 protein. The sample has about 400,000 distinct CDR3 sequences; 15% to 18% are singletons. The sample here was peripheral blood mononuclear cells (PBMCs), taken at new diagnosis, from a patient treated with antithyroid drugs. These receptors were taken from a female donor with Graves disease.

CDR3 DNA: TGTGCCAGCAGTGTTGAGGGGTGGAGCAATCAGCCCCAGCATTTT. This codes for CASSVEGWSNQPQHF. This chain connects TRBV2 to TRBJ1-5; tentatively, D is TRBD1 (5 bases). Trimming left V 4 bases short and J 1 base short, with 11 bases between. There are 15 residues in the CDR3. Germline loops: CDR1 SNHLY, CDR2 FYNNEI. The whole variable domain, filled in from reference TRBV2 and TRBJ1-5, reads EPEVTQTPSHQVTQMGQEVILRCVPISNHLYFYWYRQILGQKVEFLVSFYNNEISEKSEIFDDQFSVERPDGSNFTLKIRSTKLEDSAMYFCASSVEGWSNQPQHFGDGTRLSIL.

At least ten counts were recorded for this clonotype. V is TRBV6-1 and J is TRBJ1-4; D possibly corresponds to TRBD1 (5 bases). The CDR3 has 17 residues. The germline CDR1 and CDR2 sequences are MNHNS and SASEGT. Trimming stripped 3 bases from V and 6 bases from J, with 20 bases between. The CDR3, as DNA: TGTGCCAGCAGTGATTCCCGGTGGGACCCAGACCATGAAAAACTGTTTTTT. Its protein product is CASSDSRWDPDHEKLFF.

This clonotype was seen a few times. One end of the junction is discordant with germline, which a read error may explain. The rearrangement joins TRBV7-8 to TRBJ1-2; D ambiguous. The CDR3 runs 15 residues. Germline CDR1 SGHVS, CDR2 FQNEAQ. CDR3 DNA: TGTGTCAGCAGCTTTGGTTCGCAAAGTAACTATGGCTACACCTTC. Translating it yields CVSSFGSQSNYGYTF.

This clonotype has a count of ten or more. This rearrangement joins TRBV7-3 to TRBJ2-6; D might be TRBD1 (6 bases). CDR3 length: 17 amino acids. Germline V CDR1 and CDR2: SGHTA, FQGTGA. The V end lost 4 bases, the J end lost 2 bases, and 15 bases lay between the germline ends. The CDR3 nucleotides read TGTGCCAGCAGCTACGACGGCGCAGGGGCTGGGGCCAACGTCCTGACTTTC. Protein sequence: CASSYDGAGAGANVLTF.

The V call is TRBV13, the J call TRBJ2-1; D may be TRBD2 (5 bases). Trimming took off 2 bases at V and 0 bases at J, with 8 bases between the two ends. Germline assignment: CDR1 PRHDT and CDR2 FYEKMQ (reference sequence). The CDR3 runs 15 residues. The CDR3 DNA sequence: TGTGCCAGCAGCTTATTCCGGGACTCCTACAATGAGCAGTTCTTC. It is translated as CASSLFRDSYNEQFF.

The J gene is TRBJ2-2, the V gene TRBV10-3; D remains unclear. With 4 bases removed from V and 0 bases from J, the gap between germline ends came to 9 bases. Germline V lookup: CDR1 ENHRY, CDR2 SYGVKD. The CDR3 contains 15 residues. The CDR3 DNA reads TGTGCCATCAGTGGCAAAAACGCGAACACCGGGGAGCTGTTTTTT. Translation gives CAISGKNANTGELFF.

This clonotype was seen at least ten times. V is TRBV5-1 and J is TRBJ1-5; no firm D call. CDR3 length: 17 residues. V lost 4 bases and J lost 3, with 20 bases in between. Germline values: CDR1 SGHRS, CDR2 YFSETQ. The CDR3 here is CASSKPTTGVHNQPQHF. CDR3 DNA: TGCGCCAGCAGCAAACCGACGACCGGGGTGCACAATCAGCCCCAGCATTTT.

This clonotype turned up a few times. A much larger clone lies a single base off, so this may be a read error. V gene TRBV5-5 combines with J gene TRBJ2-7, with TRBD2 matching over 7 bases. The CDR3 covers 15 residues. Germline assignment: CDR1 SGHKS and CDR2 YYEKEE (reference sequence). V trimming: 0 bases; J trimming: 3 bases; junction bases outside the gene matches: 6. CDR3 in DNA: TGTGCCAGCAGCTTGGTGGGGCTAGCGGACTACGAGCAGTACTTC. This gives the protein CASSLVGLADYEQYF.

Note on this clonotype: A much larger clone lies one base from this, so it may be a read error. The genes are TRBV4-1 and TRBJ2-2; D gene ambiguous. The CDR3 has 15 amino acids. Germline CDR1 and CDR2: MGHRA and YSYEKL. Deletions cut 1 base from V and 1 base from J, with 7 bases between. CDR3 residues: CASSQVVVNTGELFF. CDR3 coding DNA: TGCGCCAGCAGCCAAGTGGTGGTGAACACCGGGGAGCTGTTTTTT.

This clonotype appeared many times. The V and J genes are TRBV3-1 and TRBJ2-2; no reliable D call. Germline V lookup: CDR1 LGHDT, CDR2 YNNKEL (reference sequence). This CDR3 contains 14 residues. With 1 base removed from V and 4 bases from J, the gap between germline ends came to 7 bases. This chain's CDR3 is CASSQGFGTGELFF. The CDR3 DNA follows: TGTGCCAGCAGCCAAGGGTTCGGCACCGGGGAGCTGTTTTTT.

This clonotype was detected only a few times. Here the CDR3 reads CASSRSTQGDYGYTF. CDR3 DNA sequence: TGTGCCAGCAGCCGTTCGACCCAGGGTGACTATGGCTACACCTTC. J is TRBJ1-2 and V is TRBV7-9; D possibly corresponds to TRBD1 (5 bases). Trimming removed 5 bases at V and 3 bases at J, with 16 bases between. The CDR3 totals 15 residues. Germline CDR1 reads SEHNR; CDR2 reads FQNEAQ (reference sequence).

This clonotype was found many times. The chain employs TRBV2 and TRBJ1-2; no firm D call. CDR3 length: 10 residues. V was pared by 8 bases and J by 6 bases, with 7 bases between. Per the germline V gene, CDR1 is SNHLY and CDR2 is FYNNEI. The CDR3 nucleotides are TGTGCCAGCGGGATAGATGGCTACACCTTC. This translates into CASGIDGYTF.